This TCR beta chain emerged from a study of patients and donors after allogeneic stem cell transplantation. TCRdb redid the calling of the RT-PCR reads with MiXCR, one entry per CDR3 protein. The sample shows approximately 250,000 distinct CDR3 sequences, 12% to 15% of them seen only once. The CDR3 loop spans 14 amino acids. This clonotype has only a few counts. The receptor was derived from a human donor who was either an allogeneic HSCT recipient or a stem cell or donor lymphocyte infusion donor (not recorded which). It is not recorded whose cells these are; they may come from a transplant donor. This sequence joins TRBV21-1 and TRBJ2-1. TRBV21-1 is designated a pseudogene. The sample consisted of blood, either unsorted or a sorted T cell fraction (not recorded which). The CDR3 DNA sequence: TGTGCCAGCAGCAAAGCGCACCGTCACAATGAGCAGTTCTTC. It yields the protein CASSKAHRHNEQFF.